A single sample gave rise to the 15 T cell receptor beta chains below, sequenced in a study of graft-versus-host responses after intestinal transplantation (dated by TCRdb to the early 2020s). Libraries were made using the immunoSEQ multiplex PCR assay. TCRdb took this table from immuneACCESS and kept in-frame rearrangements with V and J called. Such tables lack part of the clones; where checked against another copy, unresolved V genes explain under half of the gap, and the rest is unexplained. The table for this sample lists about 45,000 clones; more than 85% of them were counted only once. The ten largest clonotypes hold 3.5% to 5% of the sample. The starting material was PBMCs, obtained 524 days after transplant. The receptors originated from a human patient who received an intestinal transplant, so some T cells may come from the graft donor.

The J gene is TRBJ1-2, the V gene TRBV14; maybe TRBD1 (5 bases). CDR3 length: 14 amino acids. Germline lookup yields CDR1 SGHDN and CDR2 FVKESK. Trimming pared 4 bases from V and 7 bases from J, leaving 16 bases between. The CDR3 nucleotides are TGTGCCAGCAGCCCAGCCAGAGGGACGGCTGGCTACACCTTC. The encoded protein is CASSPARGTAGYTF.

The CDR3 nucleotides read TGTGCCAGCAACCCAACAGAGAACACTGAAGCTTTCTTT. Protein sequence: CASNPTENTEAFF. The V and J genes are TRBV28 and TRBJ1-1; D gene uncertain. The CDR3 is 13 amino acids. Trimming left V 7 bases short and J 1 base short, with 10 bases between. CDR1 and CDR2 from the germline V gene are MDHEN and SYDVKM.

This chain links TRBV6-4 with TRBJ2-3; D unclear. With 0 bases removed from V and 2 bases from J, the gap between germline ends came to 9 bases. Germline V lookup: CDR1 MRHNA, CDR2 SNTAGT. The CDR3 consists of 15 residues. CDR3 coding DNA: TGTGCCAGCAGTGACTCCGGCGCGCACACAGATACGCAGTATTTT. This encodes CASSDSGAHTDTQYF.

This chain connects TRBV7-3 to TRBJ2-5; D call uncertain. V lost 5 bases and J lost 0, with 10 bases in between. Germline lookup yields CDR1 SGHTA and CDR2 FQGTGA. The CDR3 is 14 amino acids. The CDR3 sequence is CASSPDPDQETQYF. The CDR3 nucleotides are TGTGCCAGCAGCCCAGACCCAGACCAAGAGACCCAGTACTTC.

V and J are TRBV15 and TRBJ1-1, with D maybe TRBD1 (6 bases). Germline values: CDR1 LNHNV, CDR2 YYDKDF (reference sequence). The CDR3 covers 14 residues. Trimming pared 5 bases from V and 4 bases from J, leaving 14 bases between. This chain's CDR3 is CATSQNRVGTEAFF. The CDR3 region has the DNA TGTGCCACCAGCCAAAACAGGGTAGGCACTGAAGCTTTCTTT.

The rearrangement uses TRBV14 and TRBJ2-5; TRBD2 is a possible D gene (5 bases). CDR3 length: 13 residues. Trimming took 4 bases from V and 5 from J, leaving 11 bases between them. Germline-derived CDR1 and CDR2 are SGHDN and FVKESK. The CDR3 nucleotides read TGTGCCAGCAGCCGCGGGCTAGTGGAGACCCAGTACTTC. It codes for CASSRGLVETQYF.

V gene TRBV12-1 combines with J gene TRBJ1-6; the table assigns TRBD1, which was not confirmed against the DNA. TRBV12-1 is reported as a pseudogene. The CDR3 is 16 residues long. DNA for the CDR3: TGTGCCAGCAGCTCGCTTCGGGACAGGAGTAATTCACCCCTCCACTTT. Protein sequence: CASSSLRDRSNSPLHF.

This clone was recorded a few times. The chain's CDR3 is CASSPNGIQETQYF. The CDR3 DNA follows: TGTGCCAGCAGTCCGAACGGGATCCAAGAGACCCAGTACTTC. The chain is built from TRBV7-3 and TRBJ2-5; D may be TRBD2 (5 bases). The CDR3 runs 14 residues. CDR1 and CDR2 (germline): SGHTA, FQGTGA. Trimming pared 6 bases from V and 1 base from J, leaving 12 bases between.

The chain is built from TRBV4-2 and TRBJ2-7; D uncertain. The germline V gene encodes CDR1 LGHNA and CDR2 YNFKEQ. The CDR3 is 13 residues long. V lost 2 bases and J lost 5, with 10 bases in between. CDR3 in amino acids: CASSQNSFDEQYF. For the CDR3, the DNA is TGTGCCAGCAGCCAAAATAGTTTCGACGAGCAGTACTTC.

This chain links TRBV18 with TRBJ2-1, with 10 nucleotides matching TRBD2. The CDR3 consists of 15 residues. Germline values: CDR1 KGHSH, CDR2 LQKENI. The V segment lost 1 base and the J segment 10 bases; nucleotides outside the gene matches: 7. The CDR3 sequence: CASSPLAGGYEEQFF. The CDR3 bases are TGTGCCAGCTCACCACTAGCGGGAGGATATGAGGAGCAGTTCTTC.

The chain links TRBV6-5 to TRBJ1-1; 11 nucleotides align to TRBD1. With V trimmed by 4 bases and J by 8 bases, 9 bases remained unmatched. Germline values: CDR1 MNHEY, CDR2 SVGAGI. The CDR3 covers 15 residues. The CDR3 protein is CASSFIPGQGGEAFF. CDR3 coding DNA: TGTGCCAGCAGTTTCATACCGGGACAGGGGGGGGAAGCTTTCTTT.

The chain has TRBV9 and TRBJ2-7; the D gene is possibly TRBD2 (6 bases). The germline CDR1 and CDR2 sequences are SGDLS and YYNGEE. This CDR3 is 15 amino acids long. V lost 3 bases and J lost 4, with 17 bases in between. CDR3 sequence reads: CASSEGLFAPYEQYF. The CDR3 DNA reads TGTGCCAGCAGCGAGGGACTCTTTGCCCCGTACGAGCAGTACTTC.

The CDR3 nucleotides are TGTGCCAGCAGCCTTAGGGTTTCCTACAATGAGCAGTTCTTC. Amino acid sequence: CASSLRVSYNEQFF. J is TRBJ2-1 and V is TRBV5-6; D unresolved. Germline-derived CDR1 and CDR2 are SGHDT and YYEEEE. V lost 4 bases and J 1 base, leaving 9 bases between the germline ends. There are 14 residues in the CDR3.

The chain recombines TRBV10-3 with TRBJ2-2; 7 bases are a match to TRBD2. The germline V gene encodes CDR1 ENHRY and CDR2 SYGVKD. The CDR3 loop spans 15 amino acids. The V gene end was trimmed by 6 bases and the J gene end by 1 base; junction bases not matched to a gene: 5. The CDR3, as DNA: TGTGCCATCAGCGATTGGGGGGGGAACACCGGGGAGCTGTTTTTT. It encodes CAISDWGGNTGELFF.

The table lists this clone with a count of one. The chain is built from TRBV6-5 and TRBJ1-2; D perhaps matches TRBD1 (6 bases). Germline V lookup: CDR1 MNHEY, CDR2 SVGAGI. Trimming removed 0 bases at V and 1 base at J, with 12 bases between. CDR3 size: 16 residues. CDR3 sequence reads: CASSYSERTVNYGYTF. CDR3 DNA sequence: TGTGCCAGCAGTTACTCGGAGAGGACAGTTAACTATGGCTACACCTTC.